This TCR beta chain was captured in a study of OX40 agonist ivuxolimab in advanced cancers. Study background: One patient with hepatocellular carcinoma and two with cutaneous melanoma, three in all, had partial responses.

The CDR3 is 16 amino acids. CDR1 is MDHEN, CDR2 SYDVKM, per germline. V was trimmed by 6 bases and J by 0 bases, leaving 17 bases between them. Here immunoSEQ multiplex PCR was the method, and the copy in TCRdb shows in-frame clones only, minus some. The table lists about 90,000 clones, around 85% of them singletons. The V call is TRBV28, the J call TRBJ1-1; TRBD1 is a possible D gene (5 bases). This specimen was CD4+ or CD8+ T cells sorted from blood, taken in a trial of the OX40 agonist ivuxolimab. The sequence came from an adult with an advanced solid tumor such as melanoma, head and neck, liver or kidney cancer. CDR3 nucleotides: TGTGCCAGCAGCGGCGGACTCCGGACAATGAACACTGAAGCTTTCTTT. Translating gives CASSGGLRTMNTEAFF.